This T cell receptor beta chain was identified during a study of blood T cell repertoires in COVID-19. About the research overall: Samples taken during acute and convalescent COVID-19 were collected in the United States, Italy and Spain. From T cells, B-cell-depleted T cells, or PBMCs came the material, which was cDNA or gDNA.

The authors' processing: Using reference gene primer amplification, nucleated cell counts were estimated. Repertoires were generated with immunoSEQ multiplex PCR, while TCRdb's copy carries only in-frame clones and drops some. V and J calls and clone size come straight from that table; D and trimming were deduced from the DNA. This sample carries 100,000 to 150,000 clones, about four fifths of them seen once, and the ten largest clones take about 17%. The Seattle patients, enrolled during active infection, were followed longitudinally. V lost 4 bases to trimming and J lost 10 bases; unmatched junction nucleotides: 7. CDR3 length equals 14 residues. CDR1 and CDR2 from the germline V gene are LGHNA and YNFKEQ. This clone was seen more than once but under ten times.

Sequences were obtained from peripheral blood. V and J are TRBV4-2 and TRBJ1-6; TRBD1 agrees at 7 bases. This TCR derives from a man between 25 and 39 years old with COVID-19, enrolled during active disease. The CDR3 DNA sequence: TGTGCCAGCAGCCCCCAGGGGGTGAACTCACCCCTCCACTTT. It encodes CASSPQGVNSPLHF.